This T cell receptor (beta chain) was identified in a study of blood T cell repertoires in COVID-19. V lost 3 bases and J lost 5; bases outside the gene matches: 10. This CDR3 is built from 16 residues. The germline CDR1 and CDR2 sequences are LNHDA and SQIVND (reference sequence). Original methodology: By means of reference gene primer amplification, nucleated cell counts were estimated. Using immunoSEQ multiplex PCR, the repertoire was profiled, and TCRdb retains in-frame clones only, with some absent. Clone size and V and J calls were adopted from that table, with D and trimming inferred from the DNA. The table shows 450,000 to 500,000 clones, with roughly 87% occurring only once.

This clonotype was obtained from a woman aged 18-35 years who had recovered from COVID-19. The chain couples TRBV19 to TRBJ2-7, with 10 bases matching TRBD2. The sample taken for sequencing was PBMCs or T cells enriched from blood (not recorded which). The CDR3 bases are TGTGCCAGTAGTATTCGTCGGTCTAGCGGGGGAGACGAGCAGTACTTC. Amino acids: CASSIRRSSGGDEQYF.